This T cell receptor (beta chain) was documented in a study of graft-versus-host responses after intestinal transplantation. The overall study: Tacrolimus and steroids were given for two to four years to all recipients after anti-thymocyte globulin induction.

Study observations and caveats: Researchers found GvH clones in recipient marrow, and some showed up first in ileum or blood.

This clone was counted a few times. The V and J ends lost 2 bases and 8 bases, in that order; junction bases with no gene match: 17. This CDR3 spans 19 amino acids. CDR1 and CDR2 (germline): LGHNA, YNFKEQ. Method: immunoSEQ multiplex PCR; TCRdb's copy keeps in-frame clones and lacks some. The table has roughly 7,000 clones, 20% to 25% seen once; the top ten hold approximately 4.2%. This chain connects TRBV4-2 to TRBJ2-1, with 11 bases aligning to TRBD2. Here the sequenced sample was alloreactive CD4+ T cells from a mixed lymphocyte reaction culture, taken before transplantation. Subset specified: CFSE-low proliferating T cells sorted from roughly 6-day pre-transplant mixed lymphocyte reaction (GvH or HvG direction). The clonotype was recovered from a human patient who was an organ donor for intestinal transplantation. The CDR3 region is CASSQISLLLAGARDEQFF. The CDR3 DNA is TGTGCCAGCAGCCAAATTTCGTTGCTACTAGCGGGAGCCCGCGATGAGCAGTTCTTC.